The 18 T cell receptor beta chains reported below all come from one sample, sequenced in a study of beta chain features in type 1 diabetes. As every portion of the isolated RNA was reverse transcribed, the sequencing read expressed TCRB transcripts. Here immunoSEQ multiplex PCR was the method, and the copy in TCRdb shows in-frame clones only, minus some. The sample lists roughly 300,000 clones, 8% seen once, with approximately 0.44% in the top ten. The sample comprised central memory CD4+ T cells from blood. The receptor source for this set is a woman aged 18 to 35 in good health.

The chain combines TRBV7-3 with TRBJ1-2; D remains unclear. Deletions cut 0 bases from V and 6 bases from J, with 8 bases between. The CDR3 is made up of 13 amino acids. The germline CDR1 and CDR2 sequences are SGHTA and FQGTGA. The CDR3 is CASSLTPRDGYTF. CDR3 nucleotides: TGTGCCAGCAGCTTAACCCCTCGGGATGGCTACACCTTC.

The table lists this clone with many counts. The V and J genes are TRBV7-9 and TRBJ2-5; D is ambiguous. Per germline, CDR1 SEHNR and CDR2 FQNEAQ (reference sequence). Trimming took 2 bases from V and 4 from J, leaving 17 bases between them. The CDR3 is 16 residues long. For the CDR3, the DNA is TGTGCCAGCAGCTTAATGTACGATAGATTGACAGAGACCCAGTACTTC. Translating it yields CASSLMYDRLTETQYF.

The genes are TRBV7-9 and TRBJ2-7; 7 bases fit TRBD1. Trimming took 7 bases from V and 4 from J; bases not matched to a gene: 7. This CDR3 comprises 13 residues. CDR1 and CDR2 from the germline V gene are SEHNR and FQNEAQ (reference sequence). The chain's CDR3 is CASNGPGQYEQYF. The CDR3 DNA follows: TGTGCCAGCAACGGCCCGGGACAGTACGAGCAGTACTTC.

This clone has only a few counts. The chain combines TRBV6-6 with TRBJ2-3; tentatively, D is TRBD2 (5 bases). The length of the CDR3 is 12 residues. In germline, CDR1 is MNHNY, CDR2 SVGAGI (reference sequence). V lost 6 bases and J lost 7, with 11 bases in between. The CDR3 is CASRTEGNTQYF. DNA for the CDR3: TGTGCCAGCAGGACTGAGGGAAATACGCAGTATTTT.

This clone came up a few times. The chain has TRBV2 and TRBJ2-1; D is unresolved. This CDR3 contains 11 residues. Trimming cost V 3 bases and J 10 bases, with 7 bases left between them. CDR1 and CDR2 (germline): SNHLY, FYNNEI. The CDR3 spells CASSDRFEQFF. CDR3 bases: TGTGCCAGCAGTGACAGATTCGAGCAGTTCTTC.

This rearrangement joins TRBV7-2 to TRBJ2-7, with D perhaps matching TRBD2 (7 bases). CDR1 SGHTA and CDR2 FQGNSA come from the germline V gene. The CDR3 runs to 16 residues. V shed 3 bases and J shed 3 bases, with 18 bases lying between them. The CDR3 sequence: CASSLSRGANGYEQYF. The CDR3 bases are TGTGCCAGCAGCTTGAGTCGGGGGGCGAATGGCTACGAGCAGTACTTC.

The rearrangement joins TRBV28 to TRBJ2-7; D perhaps matches TRBD1 (5 bases). Trimming removed 2 bases at V and 5 bases at J, with 13 bases between. The CDR3 contains 14 residues. Germline CDR1 is MDHEN and CDR2 is SYDVKM. CDR3 bases: TGTGCCAGCAGTTTACTTACAGGTCCCGACGAGCAGTACTTC. This gives the protein CASSLLTGPDEQYF.

The chain has TRBV25-1 and TRBJ1-4; 7 bases line up with TRBD1. Germline CDR1 reads MGHDK; CDR2 reads SYGVNS. V was pared by 3 bases and J by 3 bases, with 1 base of the junction left unmatched. The CDR3 has 14 amino acids. The CDR3 here is CASSDTGANEKLFF. The CDR3, as DNA: TGTGCCAGCAGTGATACAGGGGCTAATGAAAAACTGTTTTTT.

The V gene is TRBV29-1, the J gene TRBJ2-5; perhaps TRBD1 as D (6 bases). Germline lookup yields CDR1 SQVTM and CDR2 ANQGSEA. Trimming took off 1 base at V and 2 bases at J, with 8 bases between the two ends. The CDR3 sequence is 13 residues long. The CDR3 DNA reads as TGCAGCGTTGAAGGGACAGTTCAAGAGACCCAGTACTTC. It encodes CSVEGTVQETQYF. Complete variable domain (other parts from reference TRBV29-1 and TRBJ2-5): SAVISQKPSRDICQRGTSLTIQCQVDSQVTMMFWYRQQPGQSLTLIATANQGSEATYESGFVIDKFPISRPNLTFSTLTVSNMSPEDSSIYLCSVEGTVQETQYFGPGTRLLVL.

A few counts support this clone. One junction end disagrees with the germline gene, perhaps due to a read error. This chain links TRBV5-1 with TRBJ2-5; 9 positions match TRBD1. CDR1 is SGHRS, CDR2 YFSETQ, per germline. The CDR3 contains 11 residues. CDR3 nucleotide sequence: TGCGCCAGCAGCCTAGGGACAGGGTTGGACTTC. As protein: CASSLGTGLDF.

This clone was seen a few times. Distinct nucleotide sequences in the sample also encode this CDR3. The chain couples TRBV7-2 to TRBJ1-5; 9 bases match TRBD1. The CDR3 is 14 residues long. V dropped 2 bases and J dropped 6; count of bases not matched to a gene: 2. Per germline, CDR1 SGHTA and CDR2 FQGNSA. The DNA of the CDR3 is TGTGCCAGCAGCTTAAGACAGGGGGGTCAGCCCCAGCATTTT. Its translation: CASSLRQGGQPQHF. The entire variable domain, with the rest obtained from reference TRBV7-2 and TRBJ1-5, is as follows: GAGVSQSPSNKVTEKGKDVELRCDPISGHTALYWYRQSLGQGLEFLIYFQGNSAPDKSGLPSDRFSAERTGGSVSTLTIQRTQQEDSAVYLCASSLRQGGQPQHFGDGTRLSIL.

A few counts support this clone. The chain carries TRBV10-3 and TRBJ2-7; D gene unclear. The CDR3 covers 14 residues. V lost 10 bases, J lost 0 bases, and 16 bases lay in between. From germline, CDR1 is ENHRY and CDR2 SYGVKD. DNA for the CDR3: TGTGCCAGCACCTCGGGTGTCAGCTCCTACGAGCAGTACTTC. Residues: CASTSGVSSYEQYF.

This clone was seen more than once but under ten times. The chain combines TRBV27 with TRBJ2-1, with TRBD2 matching over 10 bases. Germline V gives CDR1 MNHEY, CDR2 SMNVEV (reference sequence). CDR3 size: 20 residues. J was trimmed by 0 bases and V by 2 bases; bases with no gene match: 13. CDR3 coding DNA: TGTGCCAGCAGTTTAACCCGGAGGACTAGCGGAGTTAGCTCCTACAATGAGCAGTTCTTC. Residues: CASSLTRRTSGVSSYNEQFF.

The table lists this clone with a few counts. The chain joins TRBV7-3 to TRBJ1-1; 9 positions match TRBD1. The CDR3 has 14 amino acids. Germline V gene data show CDR1 as SGHTA and CDR2 as FQGTGA. V lost 4 bases to trimming and J lost 3 bases; unmatched junction nucleotides: 3. This chain's CDR3 is CASSSQGAYTEAFF. CDR3 nucleotides: TGTGCCAGCAGCTCACAGGGGGCTTACACTGAAGCTTTCTTT. Together with reference TRBV7-3 and TRBJ1-1, the CDR3 gives the full variable domain: GAGVSQTPSNKVTEKGKYVELRCDPISGHTALYWYRQSLGQGPEFLIYFQGTGAADDSGLPNDRFFAVRPEGSVSTLKIQRTERGDSAVYLCASSSQGAYTEAFFGQGTRLTVV.

The chain combines TRBV28 with TRBJ1-1; D might be TRBD1 (5 bases). CDR1 MDHEN and CDR2 SYDVKM come from the germline V gene. Deletions cut 2 bases from V and 8 bases from J, with 12 bases between. The CDR3 has 13 residues. The CDR3: CASSLLQAGEAFF. The CDR3 nucleotides are TGTGCCAGCAGTTTACTACAGGCGGGCGAAGCTTTCTTT.

This clone was recorded a few times. The chain links TRBV5-1 to TRBJ2-2; D is undetermined. V gave up 2 bases and J gave up 5 bases, with 7 bases separating them. In germline, CDR1 is SGHRS, CDR2 YFSETQ. This CDR3 has 13 residues. CDR3 sequence: CASSLAKTGELFF. CDR3 DNA: TGCGCCAGCAGCTTAGCTAAGACCGGGGAGCTGTTTTTT.

This clone was counted a few times. The V gene is TRBV2, the J gene TRBJ2-5; D remains unclear. The CDR3 is 11 residues long. The V gene lost 7 bases and the J gene lost 4 bases, with 7 bases spanning the gap. Germline assignment: CDR1 SNHLY and CDR2 FYNNEI. This CDR3 reads CASNFRETQYF. As DNA, the CDR3 is TGTGCCAGCAATTTTAGAGAGACCCAGTACTTC.

This clone has a handful of counts. The chain is built from TRBV20-1 and TRBJ2-1; D is ambiguous. This CDR3 contains 11 residues. V lost 6 bases and J 5 bases, leaving 8 bases between the germline ends. The germline gives CDR1 DFQATT, CDR2 SNEGSKA (reference sequence). CDR3 sequence: CSAPGNNEQFF. In nucleotides, the CDR3 is TGCAGTGCCCCTGGAAACAATGAGCAGTTCTTC.